This T cell receptor (beta chain) was sequenced for a study of cytomegalovirus exposure and HLA in healthy donors (dated by TCRdb to the late 2010s). About the investigation overall: The 500 to 800 repertoires of the first cohort and the 120 validation repertoires were produced on the same platform, according to a later analysis. The aim of the study was to test whether cataloging public T cell receptors could identify signatures of past pathogen exposure. Besides the first cohort of 500 to 700 subjects, a separate validation cohort made up of 120 different subjects was used. The study combined high-throughput TCR immunosequencing, statistical association of individual TCRs with disease status, and machine learning to predict cytomegalovirus infection status.

The donors belonged to the validation cohort of around 110 subjects, which was separate from the approximately 700-subject first cohort. Concerning this clone: The antigen it binds to is not known. No base quality information exists; no much larger clone differs at one position.

In the germline V gene, CDR1 corresponds to SGHTA and CDR2 to FQGNSA. The CDR3 runs 14 residues from the cysteine to the phenylalanine. Here the CDR3 DNA is all that survives: 42 bases in frame from base 1. At the junction V is shortened by 3 bases and J by 1 base, with 10 bases in between. Study-level results and caveats: All 120 or so repertoires were used to score co-occurrence in the validation cohort in a later analysis, because that analysis had no HLA typing for the cohort. Subsequent analysis determined that TCRs grouped into clusters in the first cohort also showed a tendency toward co-occurrence across the 120 or so validation repertoires, and roughly 95% of cluster scores exceeded 0. Most TCR sequences were observed very rarely across donors, whereas some public TCRs were present in many individuals. A total of 164 TCR beta chains were listed by the study as associated with cytomegalovirus. In vitro tests confirmed that a few of the cytomegalovirus-associated TCR beta chains recognize cytomegalovirus antigens. In both the original and validation cohorts, the classifier was reported to diagnose cytomegalovirus status with high specificity and sensitivity. The authors suggested that the approach could potentially be generalized to other disease states and immunological phenotypes.

The method was the immunoSEQ multiplex PCR assay. The original methods were these. A statistical classification framework was developed to diagnose cytomegalovirus status using the catalog of TCR beta chain sequences. TCRdb carries this immuneACCESS record with in-frame sequences only. Its versions omit some clonotypes, under half of them owing to an unresolved V gene in the studies checked, with the rest unexplained. That table supplies the V and J calls and clone size; D and trimming were determined from the DNA. This sample lists approximately 120,000 clones; 88% were detected once. Clones ranked in the top ten supply 2% to 2.5% of the sample.

The specimen was PBMCs. The source of this sequence is a woman aged 18-29 years in good health and CMV-seronegative. The chain is encoded by TRBV7-2 joined to TRBJ2-7; D gene: possibly TRBD2, on 5 matching bases. The sequenced DNA: TGTGCCAGCAGCTTCGGTGAGCGGTCCTACGAGCAGTACTTC. Translated, this gives CASSFGERSYEQYF. Full variable domain (CDR3 extended with the reference TRBV7-2 and TRBJ2-7 proteins): GAGVSQSPSNKVTEKGKDVELRCDPISGHTALYWYRQSLGQGLEFLIYFQGNSAPDKSGLPSDRFSAERTGGSVSTLTIQRTQQEDSAVYLCASSFGERSYEQYFGPGTRLTVT.